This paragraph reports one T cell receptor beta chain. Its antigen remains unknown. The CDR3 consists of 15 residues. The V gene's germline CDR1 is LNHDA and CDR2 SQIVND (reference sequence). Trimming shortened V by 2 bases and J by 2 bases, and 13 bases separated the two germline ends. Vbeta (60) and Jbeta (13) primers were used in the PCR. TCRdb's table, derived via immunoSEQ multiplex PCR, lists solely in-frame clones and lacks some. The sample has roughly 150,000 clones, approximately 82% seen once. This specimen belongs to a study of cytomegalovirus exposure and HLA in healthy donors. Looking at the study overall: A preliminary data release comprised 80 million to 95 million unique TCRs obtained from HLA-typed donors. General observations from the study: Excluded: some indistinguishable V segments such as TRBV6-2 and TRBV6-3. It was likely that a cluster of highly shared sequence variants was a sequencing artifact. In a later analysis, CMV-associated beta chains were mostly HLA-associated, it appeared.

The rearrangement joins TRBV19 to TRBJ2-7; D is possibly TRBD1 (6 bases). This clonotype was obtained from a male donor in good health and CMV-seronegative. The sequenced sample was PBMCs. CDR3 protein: CASSISGQSPYEQYF. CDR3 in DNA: TGTGCCAGTAGTATAAGTGGACAGAGTCCCTACGAGCAGTACTTC.